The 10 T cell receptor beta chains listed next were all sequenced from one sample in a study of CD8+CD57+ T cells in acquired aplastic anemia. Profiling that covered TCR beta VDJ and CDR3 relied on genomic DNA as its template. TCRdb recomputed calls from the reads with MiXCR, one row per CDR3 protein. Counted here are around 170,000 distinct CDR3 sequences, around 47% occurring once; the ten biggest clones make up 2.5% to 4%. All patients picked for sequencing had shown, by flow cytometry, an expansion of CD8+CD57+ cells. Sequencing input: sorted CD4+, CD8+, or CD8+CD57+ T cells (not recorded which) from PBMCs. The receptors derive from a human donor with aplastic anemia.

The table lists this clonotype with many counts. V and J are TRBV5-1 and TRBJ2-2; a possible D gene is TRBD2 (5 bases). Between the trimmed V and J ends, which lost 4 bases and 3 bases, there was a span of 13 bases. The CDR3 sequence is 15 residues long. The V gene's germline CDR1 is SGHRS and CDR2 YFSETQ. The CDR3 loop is CASSQGSVDTGELFF. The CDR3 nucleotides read TGCGCCAGCAGCCAAGGTAGCGTAGACACCGGGGAGCTGTTTTTT.

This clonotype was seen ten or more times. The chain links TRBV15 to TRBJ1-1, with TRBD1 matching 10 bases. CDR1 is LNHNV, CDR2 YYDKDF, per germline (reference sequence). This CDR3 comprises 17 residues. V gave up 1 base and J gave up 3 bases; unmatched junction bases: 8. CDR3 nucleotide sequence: TGTGCCACCAGCAGAGGGGGAAAGGGGACAGGGGACACTGAAGCTTTCTTT. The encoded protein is CATSRGGKGTGDTEAFF.

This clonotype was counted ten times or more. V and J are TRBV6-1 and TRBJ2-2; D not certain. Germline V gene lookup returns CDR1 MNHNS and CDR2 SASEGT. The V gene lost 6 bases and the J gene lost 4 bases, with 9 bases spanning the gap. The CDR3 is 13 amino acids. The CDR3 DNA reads TGTGCCAGCAGCATACGGGCCACCGGGGAGCTGTTTTTT. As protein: CASSIRATGELFF.

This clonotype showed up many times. The CDR3 sequence: CASSSLTLASEQYV. CDR3 nucleotides: TGTGCCAGCAGCTCCCTTACGCTAGCGAGCGAGCAGTACGTC. V usage is TRBV6-1 and J usage is TRBJ2-7, with a possible D match to TRBD2 (6 bases). The CDR3 is made up of 14 amino acids. In germline, CDR1 is MNHNS, CDR2 SASEGT. The V gene lost 6 bases and the J gene lost 6 bases, with 18 bases spanning the gap.

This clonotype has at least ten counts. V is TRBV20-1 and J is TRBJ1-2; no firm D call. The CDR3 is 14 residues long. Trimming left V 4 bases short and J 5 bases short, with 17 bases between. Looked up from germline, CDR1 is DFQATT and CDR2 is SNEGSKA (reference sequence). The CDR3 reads CSAIRSLNLYGYTF. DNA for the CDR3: TGCAGTGCTATCAGATCCCTCAACCTTTATGGCTACACCTTC.

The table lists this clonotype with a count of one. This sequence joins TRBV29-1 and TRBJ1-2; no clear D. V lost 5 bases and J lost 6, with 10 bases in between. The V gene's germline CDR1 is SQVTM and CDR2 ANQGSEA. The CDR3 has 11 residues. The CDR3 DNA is TGCAGCGTTTACCAGGTGGATGGCTACACCTTC. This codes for CSVYQVDGYTF.

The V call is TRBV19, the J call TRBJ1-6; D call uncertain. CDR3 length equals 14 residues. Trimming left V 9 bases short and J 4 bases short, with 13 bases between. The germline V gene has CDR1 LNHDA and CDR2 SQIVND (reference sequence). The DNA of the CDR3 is TGTGCCAGCCGAGAGGCGCGGTATAATTCACCCCTCCACTTT. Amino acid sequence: CASREARYNSPLHF.

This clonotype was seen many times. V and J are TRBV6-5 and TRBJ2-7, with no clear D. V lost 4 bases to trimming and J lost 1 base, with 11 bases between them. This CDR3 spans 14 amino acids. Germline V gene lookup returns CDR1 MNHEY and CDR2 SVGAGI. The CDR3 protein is CASSSLGLSYEQYF. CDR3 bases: TGTGCCAGCAGTTCCCTGGGCCTATCCTACGAGCAGTACTTC.

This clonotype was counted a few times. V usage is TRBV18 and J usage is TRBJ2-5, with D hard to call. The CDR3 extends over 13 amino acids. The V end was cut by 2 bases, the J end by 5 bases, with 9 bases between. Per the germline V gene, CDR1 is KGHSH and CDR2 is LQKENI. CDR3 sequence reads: CASSPSTGETQYF. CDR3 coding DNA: TGTGCCAGCTCACCAAGCACCGGGGAGACCCAGTACTTC.

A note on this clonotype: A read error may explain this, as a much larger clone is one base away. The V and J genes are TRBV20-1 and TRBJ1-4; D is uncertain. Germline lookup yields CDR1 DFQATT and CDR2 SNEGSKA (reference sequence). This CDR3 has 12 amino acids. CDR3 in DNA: TGTGTGCCCCGACTGGGAAGTGAAAAACTGTTTTTT. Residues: CVPRLGSEKLFF.